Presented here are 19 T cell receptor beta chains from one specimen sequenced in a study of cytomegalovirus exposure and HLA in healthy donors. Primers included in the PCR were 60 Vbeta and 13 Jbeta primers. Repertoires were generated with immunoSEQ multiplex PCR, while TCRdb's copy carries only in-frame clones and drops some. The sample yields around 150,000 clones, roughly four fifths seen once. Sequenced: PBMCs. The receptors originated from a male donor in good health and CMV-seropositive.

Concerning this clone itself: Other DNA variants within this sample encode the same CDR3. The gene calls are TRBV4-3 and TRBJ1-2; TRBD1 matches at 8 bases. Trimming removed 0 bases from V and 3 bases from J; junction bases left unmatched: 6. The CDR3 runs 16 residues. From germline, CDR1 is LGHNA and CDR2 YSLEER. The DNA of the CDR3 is TGCGCCAGCAGCCAAGAGGCAGGGGGCTTTGACTATGGCTACACCTTC. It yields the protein CASSQEAGGFDYGYTF.

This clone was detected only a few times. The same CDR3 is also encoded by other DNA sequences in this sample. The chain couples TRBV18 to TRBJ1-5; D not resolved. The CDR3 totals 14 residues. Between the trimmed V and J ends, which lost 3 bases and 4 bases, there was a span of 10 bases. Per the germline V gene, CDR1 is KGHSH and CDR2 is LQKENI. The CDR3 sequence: CASSPGTGNQPQHF. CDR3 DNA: TGTGCCAGCTCACCGGGAACGGGGAATCAGCCCCAGCATTTT.

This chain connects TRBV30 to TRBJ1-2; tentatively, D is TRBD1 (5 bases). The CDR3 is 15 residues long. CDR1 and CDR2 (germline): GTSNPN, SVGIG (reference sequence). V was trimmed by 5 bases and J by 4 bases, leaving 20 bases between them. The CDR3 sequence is CAWSLDRTIGYGYTF. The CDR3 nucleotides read TGTGCCTGGTCCCTCGACAGAACGATTGGCTATGGCTACACCTTC. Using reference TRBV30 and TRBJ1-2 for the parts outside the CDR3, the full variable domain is SQTIHQWPATLVQPVGSPLSLECTVEGTSNPNLYWYRQAAGRGLQLLFYSVGIGQISSEVPQNLSASRPQDRQFILSSKKLLLSDSGFYLCAWSLDRTIGYGYTFGSGTRLTVV.

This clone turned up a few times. In DNA form, the CDR3 reads TGCGCCAGCACCAGCGGGACCAACACTGAAGCTTTCTTT. Protein product: CASTSGTNTEAFF. V usage is TRBV5-1 and J usage is TRBJ1-1, with D possibly matching TRBD1 (5 bases). V was shortened by 6 bases and J by 2 bases, with 11 bases between the two germline ends. This CDR3 spans 13 amino acids. Germline V gene lookup returns CDR1 SGHRS and CDR2 YFSETQ.

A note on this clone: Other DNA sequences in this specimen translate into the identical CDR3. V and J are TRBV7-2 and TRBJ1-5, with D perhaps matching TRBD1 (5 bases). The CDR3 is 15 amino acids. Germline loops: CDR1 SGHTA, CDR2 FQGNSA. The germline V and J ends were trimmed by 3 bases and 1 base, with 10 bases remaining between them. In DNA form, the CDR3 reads TGTGCCAGCAGCTTGGACGGGGGAAGCAATCAGCCCCAGCATTTT. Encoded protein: CASSLDGGSNQPQHF.

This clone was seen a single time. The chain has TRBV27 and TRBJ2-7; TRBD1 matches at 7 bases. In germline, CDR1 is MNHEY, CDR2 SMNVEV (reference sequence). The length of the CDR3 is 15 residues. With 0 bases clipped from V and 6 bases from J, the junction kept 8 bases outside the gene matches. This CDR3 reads CASSLSKWTGLEQYF. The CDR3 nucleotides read TGTGCCAGCAGTTTATCTAAATGGACAGGTCTCGAGCAGTACTTC.

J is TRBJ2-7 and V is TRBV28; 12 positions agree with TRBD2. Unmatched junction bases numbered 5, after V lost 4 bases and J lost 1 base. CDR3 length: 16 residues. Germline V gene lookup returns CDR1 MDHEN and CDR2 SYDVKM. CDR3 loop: CASSSPTSGSSYEQYF. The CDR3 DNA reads TGTGCCAGCAGTTCCCCGACTAGCGGGAGTTCCTACGAGCAGTACTTC.

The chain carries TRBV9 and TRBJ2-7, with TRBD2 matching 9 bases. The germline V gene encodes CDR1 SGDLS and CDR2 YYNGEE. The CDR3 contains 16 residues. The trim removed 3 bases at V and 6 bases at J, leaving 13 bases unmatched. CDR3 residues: CASSGSAGGGSGEQYF. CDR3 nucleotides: TGTGCCAGCAGCGGCTCAGCGGGAGGAGGTTCCGGCGAGCAGTACTTC.

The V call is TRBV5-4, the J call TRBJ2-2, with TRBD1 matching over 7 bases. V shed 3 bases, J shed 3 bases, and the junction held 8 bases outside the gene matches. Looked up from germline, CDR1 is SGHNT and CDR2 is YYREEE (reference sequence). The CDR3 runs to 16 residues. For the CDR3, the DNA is TGTGCCAGCAGCTCCGCTTACAGGGGCGACACCGGGGAGCTGTTTTTT. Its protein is CASSSAYRGDTGELFF.

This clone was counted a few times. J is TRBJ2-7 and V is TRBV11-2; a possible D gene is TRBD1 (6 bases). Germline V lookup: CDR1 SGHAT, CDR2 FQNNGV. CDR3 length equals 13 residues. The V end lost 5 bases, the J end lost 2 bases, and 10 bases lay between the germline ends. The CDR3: CASSLTGAYEQYF. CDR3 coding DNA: TGTGCCAGCAGCCTGACAGGAGCCTACGAGCAGTACTTC.

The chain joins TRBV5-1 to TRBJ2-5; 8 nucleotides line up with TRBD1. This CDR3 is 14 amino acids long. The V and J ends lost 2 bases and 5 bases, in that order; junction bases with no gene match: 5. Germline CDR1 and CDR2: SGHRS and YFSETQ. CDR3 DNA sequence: TGCGCCAGCAGCTTTGGACAGGGTGGGGAGACCCAGTACTTC. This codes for CASSFGQGGETQYF.

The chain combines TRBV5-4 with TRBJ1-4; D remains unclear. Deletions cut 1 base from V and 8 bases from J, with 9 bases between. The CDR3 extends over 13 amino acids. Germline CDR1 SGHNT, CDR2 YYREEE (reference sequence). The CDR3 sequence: CASSLSWEEKLFF. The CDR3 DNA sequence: TGTGCCAGCAGCTTGTCCTGGGAGGAAAAACTGTTTTTT.

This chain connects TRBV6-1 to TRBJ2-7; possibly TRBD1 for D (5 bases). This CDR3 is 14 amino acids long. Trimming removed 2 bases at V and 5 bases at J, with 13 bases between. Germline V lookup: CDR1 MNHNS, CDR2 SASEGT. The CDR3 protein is CASSERQGGNEQYF. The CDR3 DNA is TGTGCCAGCAGTGAAAGGCAGGGTGGCAACGAGCAGTACTTC.

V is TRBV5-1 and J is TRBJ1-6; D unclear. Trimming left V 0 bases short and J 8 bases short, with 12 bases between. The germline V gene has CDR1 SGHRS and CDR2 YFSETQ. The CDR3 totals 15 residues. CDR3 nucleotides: TGCGCCAGCAGCTTGGGGTCGTCGGGGTATTCACCCCTCCACTTT. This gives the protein CASSLGSSGYSPLHF.

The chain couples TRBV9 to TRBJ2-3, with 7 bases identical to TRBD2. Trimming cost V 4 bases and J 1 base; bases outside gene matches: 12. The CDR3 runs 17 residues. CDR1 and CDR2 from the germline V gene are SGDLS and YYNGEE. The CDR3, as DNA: TGTGCCAGCAGCCCCACTCGAGCGGGACCGGGCACAGATACGCAGTATTTT. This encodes CASSPTRAGPGTDTQYF.

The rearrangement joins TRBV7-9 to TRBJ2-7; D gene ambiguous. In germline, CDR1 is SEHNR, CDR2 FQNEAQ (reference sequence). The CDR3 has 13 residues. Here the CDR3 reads CSATGVTSYEQYF. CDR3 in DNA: TGTTCCGCAACCGGTGTCACCTCCTACGAGCAGTACTTC.

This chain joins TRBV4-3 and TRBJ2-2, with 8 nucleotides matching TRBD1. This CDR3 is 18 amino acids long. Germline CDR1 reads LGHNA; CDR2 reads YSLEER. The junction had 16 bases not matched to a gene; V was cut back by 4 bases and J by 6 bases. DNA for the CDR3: TGCGCCAGCAGCCCATCATACAGGGGGTCCCTCCCCCCCGGGGAGCTGTTTTTT. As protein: CASSPSYRGSLPPGELFF.

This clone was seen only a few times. CDR3 protein: CAIDGDPRTGNYEQYF. The CDR3 DNA follows: TGTGCCATCGACGGGGACCCAAGGACAGGTAATTACGAGCAGTACTTC. The rearrangement joins TRBV7-9 to TRBJ2-7; 7 bases match TRBD1. The V segment lost 10 bases and the J segment 4 bases; nucleotides outside the gene matches: 19. Per germline, CDR1 SEHNR and CDR2 FQNEAQ (reference sequence). The length of the CDR3 is 16 residues. The whole variable domain, filled in from reference TRBV7-9 and TRBJ2-7, reads DTGVSQNPRHKITKRGQNVTFRCDPISEHNRLYWYRQTLGQGPEFLTYFQNEAQLEKSRLLSDRFSAERPKGSFSTLEIQRTEQGDSAMYLCAIDGDPRTGNYEQYFGPGTRLTVT.

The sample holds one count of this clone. CDR3 coding DNA: TGTGCCAGCAGGCCTTTTGTAGCCGGGGAGCTGTTTTTT. It translates to CASRPFVAGELFF. The genes are TRBV27 and TRBJ2-2; D not resolved. The CDR3 spans 13 residues. V lost 6 bases, J lost 6 bases, and 11 bases lay in between. Germline V gene data show CDR1 as MNHEY and CDR2 as SMNVEV (reference sequence).